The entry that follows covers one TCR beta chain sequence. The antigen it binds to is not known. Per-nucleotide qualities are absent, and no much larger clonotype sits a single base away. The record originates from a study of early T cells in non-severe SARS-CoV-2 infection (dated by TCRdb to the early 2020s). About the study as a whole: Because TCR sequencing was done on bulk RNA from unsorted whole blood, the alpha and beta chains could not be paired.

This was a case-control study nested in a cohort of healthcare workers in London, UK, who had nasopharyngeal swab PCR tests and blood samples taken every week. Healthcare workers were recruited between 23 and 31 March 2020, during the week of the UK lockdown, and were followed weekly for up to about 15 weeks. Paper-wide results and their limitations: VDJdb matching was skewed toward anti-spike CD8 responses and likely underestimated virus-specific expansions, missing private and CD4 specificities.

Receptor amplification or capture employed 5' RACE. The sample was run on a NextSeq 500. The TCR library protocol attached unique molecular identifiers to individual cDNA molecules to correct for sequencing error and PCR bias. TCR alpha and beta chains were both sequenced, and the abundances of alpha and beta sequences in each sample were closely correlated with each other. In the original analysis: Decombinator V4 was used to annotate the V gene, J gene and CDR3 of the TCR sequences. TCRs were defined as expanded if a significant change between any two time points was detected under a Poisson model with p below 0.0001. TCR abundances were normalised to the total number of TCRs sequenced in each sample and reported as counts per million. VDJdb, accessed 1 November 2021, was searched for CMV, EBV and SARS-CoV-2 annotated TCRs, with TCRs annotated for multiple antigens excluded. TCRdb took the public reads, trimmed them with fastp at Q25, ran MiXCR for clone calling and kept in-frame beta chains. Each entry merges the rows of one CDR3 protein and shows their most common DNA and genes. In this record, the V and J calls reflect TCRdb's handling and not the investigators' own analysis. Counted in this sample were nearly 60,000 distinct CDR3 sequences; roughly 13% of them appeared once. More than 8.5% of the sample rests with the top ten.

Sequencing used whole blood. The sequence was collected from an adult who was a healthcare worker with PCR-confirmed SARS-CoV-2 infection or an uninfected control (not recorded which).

The CDR3 region has the sequence CASSPRGQAGANVLTF. Read as DNA, the sequence is TGTGCCAGCAGCCCCAGGGGGCAGGCTGGGGCCAACGTCCTGACTTTC. The receptor chain draws on TRBV7-2 and TRBJ2-6; TRBD1 fits 8 bases in the junction. V ends up 5 bases short and J 2 bases short, with an unmatched junction base count of 5. As encoded in the germline V gene, CDR1 is SGHTA while CDR2 is FQGNSA. Including the terminal cysteine and phenylalanine, the CDR3 comprises 16 residues. Only the CDR3 region is kept as DNA, spanning 48 bases read in frame from base 1.